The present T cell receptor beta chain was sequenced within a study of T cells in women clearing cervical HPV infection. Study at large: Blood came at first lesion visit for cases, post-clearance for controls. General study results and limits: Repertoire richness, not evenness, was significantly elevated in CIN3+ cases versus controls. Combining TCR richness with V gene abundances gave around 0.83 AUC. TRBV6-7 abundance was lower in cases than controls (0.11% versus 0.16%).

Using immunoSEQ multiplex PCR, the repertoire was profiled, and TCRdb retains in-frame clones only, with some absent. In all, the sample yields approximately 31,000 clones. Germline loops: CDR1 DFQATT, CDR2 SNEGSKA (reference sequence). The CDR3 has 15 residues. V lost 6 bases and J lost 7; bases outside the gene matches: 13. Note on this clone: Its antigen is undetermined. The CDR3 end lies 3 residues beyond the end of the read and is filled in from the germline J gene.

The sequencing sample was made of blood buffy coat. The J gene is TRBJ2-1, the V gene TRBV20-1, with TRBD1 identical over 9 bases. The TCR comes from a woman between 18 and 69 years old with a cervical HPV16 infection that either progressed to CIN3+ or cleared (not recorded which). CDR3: CSAKEDRTGVNEQFF. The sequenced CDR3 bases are TGCAGTGCCAAAGAGGATAGGACAGGGGTGAATGAG.